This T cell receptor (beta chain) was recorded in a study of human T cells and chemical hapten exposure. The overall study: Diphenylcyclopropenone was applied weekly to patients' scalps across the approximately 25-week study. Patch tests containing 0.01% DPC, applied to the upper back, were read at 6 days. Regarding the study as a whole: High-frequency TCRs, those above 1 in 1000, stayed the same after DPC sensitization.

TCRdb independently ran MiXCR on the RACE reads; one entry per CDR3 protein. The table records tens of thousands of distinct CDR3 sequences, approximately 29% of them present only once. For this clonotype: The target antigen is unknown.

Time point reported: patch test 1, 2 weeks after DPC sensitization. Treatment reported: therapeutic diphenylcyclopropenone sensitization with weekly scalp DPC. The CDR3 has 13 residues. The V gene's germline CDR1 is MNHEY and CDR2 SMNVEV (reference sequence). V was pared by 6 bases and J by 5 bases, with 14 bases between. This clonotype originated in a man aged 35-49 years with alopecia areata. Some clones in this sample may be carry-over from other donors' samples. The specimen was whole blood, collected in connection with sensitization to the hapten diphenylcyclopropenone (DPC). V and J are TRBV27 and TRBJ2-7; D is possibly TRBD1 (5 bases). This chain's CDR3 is CASRGRVRHEQYF. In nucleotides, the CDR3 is TGTGCCAGCAGAGGCAGGGTGAGGCACGAGCAGTACTTC.